This T cell receptor beta chain was found in a study of blood T cell repertoires in COVID-19. The overall study: Samples came from the United States, Italy and Spain, spanning acute and convalescent COVID-19. T cells, B-cell-depleted T cells, or PBMCs provided the cDNA or gDNA that served as material.

Authors' analysis steps: Amplification of reference gene primers was used by the study to estimate nucleated cell counts. The table came from immunoSEQ multiplex PCR; TCRdb's copy has only in-frame clones and leaves some out. The D gene and trimming were derived from the DNA, and the V and J assignments and clone size from that table. The table has hundreds of thousands of clones, around 83% seen once. Germline V gene lookup returns CDR1 MDHEN and CDR2 SYDVKM. The CDR3 is 13 amino acids. V shed 2 bases and J shed 2 bases, with 7 bases lying between them. The chain carries TRBV28 and TRBJ2-7; D gene uncertain. Sequenced sample: peripheral blood. The receptor was derived from a woman aged 80 or older with acute or convalescent COVID-19. CDR3 nucleotide sequence: TGTGCCAGCAGTTTACGGTCCCCCTACGAGCAGTACTTC. Its protein product is CASSLRSPYEQYF.